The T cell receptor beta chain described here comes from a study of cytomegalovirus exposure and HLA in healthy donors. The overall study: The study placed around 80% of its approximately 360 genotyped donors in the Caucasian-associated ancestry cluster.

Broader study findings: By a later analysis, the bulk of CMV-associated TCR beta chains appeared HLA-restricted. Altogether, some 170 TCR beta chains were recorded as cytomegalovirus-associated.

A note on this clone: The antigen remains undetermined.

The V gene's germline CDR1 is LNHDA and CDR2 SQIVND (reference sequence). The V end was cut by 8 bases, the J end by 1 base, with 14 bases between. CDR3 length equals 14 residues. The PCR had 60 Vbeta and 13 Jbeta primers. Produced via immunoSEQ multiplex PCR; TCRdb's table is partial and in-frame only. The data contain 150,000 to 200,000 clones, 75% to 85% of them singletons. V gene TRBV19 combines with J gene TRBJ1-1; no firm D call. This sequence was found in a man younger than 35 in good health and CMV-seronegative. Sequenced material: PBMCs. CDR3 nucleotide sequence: TGTGCCAGTCAACTAGGGTTATCGAACACTGAAGCTTTCTTT. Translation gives CASQLGLSNTEAFF.